The present T cell receptor (beta chain) was sequenced within a study of shared clonotypes between healthy human individuals. Terminally differentiated effector memory CD45RA+ cells were left out of the naive CD8 fraction, which was CD45RO-negative and positively selected for CCR7. Generated by immunoSEQ multiplex PCR, the TCRdb table keeps only in-frame clones and is missing some. The repertoire holds some 2.1 million clones, with about 93% as singletons. About this clone: What it binds is not known.

The study's findings and limits: Limited genetic and exposure-history diversity came from having few donors. Generally, estimated richness proved larger in naive subsets than it did in memory subsets.

The sequence came from a man between 18 and 29 years old in good health. Some clones in this sample may be carry-over from other donors' samples. Sequencing was carried out using naive CD8+ T cells from PBMCs.

CDR3 DNA: TGTGCCAGCAGTTTAATTGGGACTAGCGGGAGTAAGCCAGATACGCAGTATTTT. It translates to CASSLIGTSGSKPDTQYF. The chain has TRBV27 and TRBJ2-3, with 14 bases fitting TRBD2. V lost 2 bases, J lost 4 bases, and 8 bases stayed unmatched. The CDR3 runs 18 residues. Germline lookup yields CDR1 MNHEY and CDR2 SMNVEV (reference sequence).